A selection of T cell receptor beta chains follows, all from one sample in a study of tumor and adjacent non-tumor tissue in lung cancer. One entry per CDR3 protein results from TCRdb running MiXCR on the multiplex PCR reads. The sample lists around 200,000 distinct CDR3 sequences, 70% to 75% occurring once. What was sequenced was lung tumor tissue. Receptors were obtained from a man in his 60s with non-small cell lung cancer. Both conserved end residues are part of each CDR3. Each record gives: clone size, D gene, J gene, V gene, CDR3 DNA, CDR3 protein. A D gene is named only where the DNA matches it firmly. Expanded clones get a size class; other rows say once, few or many, or leave the size out.

once	NA	TRBJ1-1	TRBV20-1	TGCAATGCTCTTCCCCTCCCAGGGGTTCGTGCGGTGAACATTGAAGCTTTCTTT	CNALPLPGVRAVNIEAFF
NA	TRBD1	TRBJ1-5	TRBV5-6	TGTGCCAGCAGCTCATCCTGGGACAGGGTTGATCAGCCCCAGCATTTT	CASSSSWDRVDQPQHF
NA	NA	TRBJ2-1	TRBV29-1	TGCAGCGTTGATGTAGAGGGGGGAAACAATGAGCAGTTCTTC	CSVDVEGGNNEQFF
NA	NA	TRBJ2-5	TRBV24-1	TGTGCCACCGGTGATCCGTCAGGGTCGATCCAAGAGACCCAGTACTTC	CATGDPSGSIQETQYF
NA	NA	TRBJ2-7	TRBV4-3	TGCGCCAGCAGCCAAGAGGCAGGGTGGTCCTACGAGCAGTACTTC	CASSQEAGWSYEQYF
many	NA	TRBJ2-1	TRBV29-1	TGCAGCCACCTCAGCTCCTACAATGAGCAGTTCTTC	CSHLSSYNEQFF
NA	NA	TRBJ1-1	TRBV12-3/TRBV12-4	TGTGCCAGCGGCTCTCAGACTGGTTCGAATACTGAAGCTTTCTTT	CASGSQTGSNTEAFF
many	NA	TRBJ2-1	TRBV20-1	TGCAGTGTCAGCCGGGACTTAACCTACAATGAGCAGTTCTTC	CSVSRDLTYNEQFF
NA	TRBD1	TRBJ1-2	TRBV12-3/TRBV12-4	TGTGCCAGCAGTACAGACAGGGCTTATGGCTACACCTTC	CASSTDRAYGYTF
NA	NA	TRBJ2-2	TRBV11-2	TGTGTCAGCAACTCGACAGAGATAATTACCGGGGAGCTGTTTTTT	CVSNSTEIITGELFF
many	TRBD1	TRBJ1-1	TRBV29-1	TGCAGCGGCGACAGGGGGCGAACTGAAGCTTTCTTT	CSGDRGRTEAFF
NA	NA	TRBJ1-2	TRBV6-1	TGTGCCAGCTCGACAGTCGCTAACTATGGCTACACCTTC	CASSTVANYGYTF
NA	TRBD2	TRBJ2-3	TRBV24-1	TGTGCCACCAGTGACCCTAGCGGGAGGGTTACAGATACGCAGTATTTT	CATSDPSGRVTDTQYF
NA	NA	TRBJ1-4	TRBV5-5	TGTGCCAGCAGCGGGGGACGGTCAACTAATGAAAAACTGTTTTTT	CASSGGRSTNEKLFF
once	NA	TRBJ2-1	TRBV4-2	TGTGCCAGCAGCCAAGATCGTGGGGGCTCCTGCAATGAGCAGTTCTTC	CASSQDRGGSCNEQFF
NA	TRBD2	TRBJ2-5	TRBV6-6	TGTGCCAGCAGTTACGGGAGGGTGGGAGATACCCAGTACTTC	CASSYGRVGDTQYF
NA	NA	TRBJ1-5	TRBV20-1	TGCAGTGCTAGAGAAGGGAATCAGCCCCAGCGTTTT	CSAREGNQPQRF
NA	NA	TRBJ1-2	TRBV11-3	TGTGCCAGCGGCCCCTCCGGGGGGGCGTCTTATGGCTACATCTTC	CASGPSGGASYGYIF
NA	TRBD2	TRBJ2-1	TRBV20-1	TGCAGTGCTAGAATGACTAGCCTTCTTCACCCGACGGCCTACAATGAGCAGTTCTTC	CSARMTSLLHPTAYNEQFF
NA	TRBD2	TRBJ2-7	TRBV5-1	TGCGCCAGCAGCCTAAATCCCGGGACTAGAGGTGAGCAGTACTTC	CASSLNPGTRGEQYF
many	NA	TRBJ1-4	TRBV11-2	TGTGCCAGCAGCTTAGAATGGGGATCAGTCCTGTTTTTT	CASSLEWGSVLFF
NA	NA	TRBJ2-1	TRBV4-2	TGTGCTAGCAGCCAAGAGTATCGGGTGGTGGGGAGAAACAATGAGCAGTTCTTC	CASSQEYRVVGRNNEQFF